The 4 T cell receptor beta chains in this list originate from one sample, sequenced in a study of shared clonotypes between healthy human individuals (dated by TCRdb to between 2020 and 2021). The library was generated by the immunoSEQ multiplex PCR assay. TCRdb limited this immuneACCESS table to in-frame rearrangements with V and J called. A share of clones is missing; checked studies link under half to unresolved V genes, and the rest is unexplained. The sample table shows 2 million to 2.5 million clones, and approximately 94% are seen once. The ten largest clones represent roughly 0.39% of the sample. Sequenced material: naive CD4+ T cells from PBMCs. In light of the paper, this sample's cell subset or site label describes: CD45RA+ positively selected. The receptors shown here come from a man aged 18-30 years in good health. Some clones in this sample may be carry-over from other donors' samples.

The table lists this clone with a count of one. The chain combines TRBV6-6 with TRBJ1-1; no clear D gene. V lost 2 bases and J 3 bases, leaving 13 bases between the germline ends. Germline values: CDR1 MNHNY, CDR2 SVGAGI (reference sequence). There are 15 residues in the CDR3. The CDR3 region is CASSYAYLRDTEAFF. The CDR3 nucleotides read TGTGCCAGCAGTTACGCCTACCTGAGGGACACTGAAGCTTTCTTT.

A note on this clone: Other DNA sequences of this sample code for an identical CDR3. The chain combines TRBV5-6 with TRBJ2-5; D gene ambiguous. The CDR3 is 11 residues long. From germline, CDR1 is SGHDT and CDR2 YYEEEE. V was pared by 1 base and J by 5 bases, with 3 bases between. CDR3 DNA: TGTGCCAGCAGCTTGTATGAGACCCAGTACTTC. Translating gives CASSLYETQYF.

The CDR3 DNA reads as TGTGCCAGCAGCTCCTACCAAACAGGGAGCAACGAGCAGTACTTC. Residues: CASSSYQTGSNEQYF. The V and J genes are TRBV5-4 and TRBJ2-7, with a tentative D call TRBD1 (6 bases). This CDR3 is 15 amino acids long. V was clipped by 3 bases and J by 5 bases, with 18 bases between them. CDR1 is SGHNT and CDR2 is YYREEE in the germline V gene (reference sequence).

The chain employs TRBV28 and TRBJ1-2; no reliable D call. Trimming stripped 5 bases from V and 1 base from J, with 14 bases between. Germline V gene lookup returns CDR1 MDHEN and CDR2 SYDVKM. The CDR3 sequence is 15 residues long. CDR3 sequence: CASSLTSSNNYGYTF. The CDR3 DNA is TGTGCCAGCAGTCTCACCTCATCAAATAACTATGGCTACACCTTC.